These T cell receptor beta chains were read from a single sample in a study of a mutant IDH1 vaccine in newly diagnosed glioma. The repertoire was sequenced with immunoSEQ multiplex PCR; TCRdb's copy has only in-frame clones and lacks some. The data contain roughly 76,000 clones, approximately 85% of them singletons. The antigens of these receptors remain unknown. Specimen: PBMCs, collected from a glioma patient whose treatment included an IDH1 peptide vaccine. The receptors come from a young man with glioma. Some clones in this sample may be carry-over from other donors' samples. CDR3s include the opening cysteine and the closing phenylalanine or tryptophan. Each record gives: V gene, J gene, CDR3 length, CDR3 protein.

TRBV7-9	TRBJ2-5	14	CASSLPGLGATQYF
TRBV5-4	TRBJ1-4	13	CAIRSATNEKLFF
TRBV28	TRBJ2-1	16	CASSLWTSGRNNEQFF
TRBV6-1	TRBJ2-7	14	CASSAYDSAYEQYF
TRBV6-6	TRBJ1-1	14	CASSPPQGDTEAFF
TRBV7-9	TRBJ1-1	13	CASSATRKIEAFF
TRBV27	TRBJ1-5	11	CASNPGQPQHF
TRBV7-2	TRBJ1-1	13	CASSFQRNTEAFF
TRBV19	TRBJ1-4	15	CASRTGGSSNEKLFF
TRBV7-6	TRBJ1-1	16	CASSLPQGMGNTEAFF
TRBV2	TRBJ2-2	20	CASKGPIPELRGQDTGELFF
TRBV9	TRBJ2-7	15	CASSVGQGLVYEQYF
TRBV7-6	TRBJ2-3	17	CASSPGLAGGPEDTQYF
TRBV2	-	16	CASSEAPRQGPYEQYF
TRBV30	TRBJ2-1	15	CAWSKGLAGGNEQFF
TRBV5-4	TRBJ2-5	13	CASSTRDEETQYF
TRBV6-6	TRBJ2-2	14	CASSYSRTPGELFF
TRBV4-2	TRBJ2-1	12	CASSQDYRQQFF
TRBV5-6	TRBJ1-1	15	CASSSAGGYHTEAFF
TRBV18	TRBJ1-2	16	CASSPSGTPGDHGYTF
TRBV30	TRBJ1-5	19	CAWSPSPGRSLFSNQPQHF
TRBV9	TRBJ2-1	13	CASSADTYNEQFF
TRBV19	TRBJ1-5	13	CASSDRVAQPQHF
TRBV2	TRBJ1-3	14	CASSEGYRVNTIYF
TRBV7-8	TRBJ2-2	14	CASSLDRGTGELFF
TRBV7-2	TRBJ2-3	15	CASSVRGASTDTQYF
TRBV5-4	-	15	CASSHHPRQGREQYF
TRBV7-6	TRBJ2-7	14	CASSLGTGPYEQYF
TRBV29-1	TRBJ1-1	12	CSVGYGGTEAFF
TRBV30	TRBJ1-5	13	CAWSAGQNQPQHF
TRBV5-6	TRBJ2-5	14	CASSLATSGETQYF
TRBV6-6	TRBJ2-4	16	CASSYEAGTGKNIQYF
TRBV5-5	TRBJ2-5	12	CASSLVLETQYF
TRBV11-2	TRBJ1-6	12	CASSPRAQLLHF
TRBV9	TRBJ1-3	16	CASSVDGSLSGNTIYF
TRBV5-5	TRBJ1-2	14	CASSPQGTLYGYTF
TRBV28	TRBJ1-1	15	CASSLIGTMNTEAFF
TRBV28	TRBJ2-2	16	CASNHAGPPNTGELFF
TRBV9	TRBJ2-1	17	CASSIPISKGTDNEQFF
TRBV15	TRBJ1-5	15	CATSREGTGYFPQHF
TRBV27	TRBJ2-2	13	CASSLRDPRELFF
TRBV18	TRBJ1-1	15	CASSLSGGGNTEAFF
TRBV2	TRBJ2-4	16	CASSEARGLAKNIQYF
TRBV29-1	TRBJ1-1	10	CSVAAGKAFF